The 14 T cell receptor beta chains in this list originate from one sample, sequenced in a study of blood T cell repertoires in COVID-19. The assay was immunoSEQ multiplex PCR, and TCRdb's table has in-frame clones only and misses some. Of a few hundred thousand clones in the sample, roughly 90% were seen once. The material sequenced was peripheral blood. The receptors shown here come from a woman between 40 and 55 years old with COVID-19, enrolled during active disease.

The chain couples TRBV12-5 to TRBJ1-1, with D possibly TRBD1 on 6 matching bases. This CDR3 has 15 amino acids. Per germline, CDR1 LGHNT and CDR2 FRNRAP. Between the trimmed V and J ends, which lost 5 bases and 6 bases, there was a span of 19 bases. The chain's CDR3 is CASGHDTGSGAEAFF. DNA of the CDR3: TGTGCTAGTGGTCACGACACAGGGAGTGGGGCTGAAGCTTTCTTT. Full variable domain (remainder filled in from reference TRBV12-5 and TRBJ1-1): DARVTQTPRHKVTEMGQEVTMRCQPILGHNTVFWYRQTMMQGLELLAYFRNRAPLDDSGMPKDRFSAEMPDATLATLKIQPSEPRDSAVYFCASGHDTGSGAEAFFGQGTRLTVV.

The J gene is TRBJ1-1, the V gene TRBV24-1, with 8 positions matching TRBD1. CDR1 is KGHDR and CDR2 is SFDVKD in the germline V gene. V trimming: 4 bases; J trimming: 4 bases; junction bases outside the gene matches: 7. This CDR3 is built from 15 residues. The CDR3 DNA reads TGTGCCACCAGTGAAGCAGGACAGGGCGGCACTGAAGCTTTCTTT. It encodes CATSEAGQGGTEAFF.

This chain uses TRBV6-5 with TRBJ2-3, with D possibly matching TRBD2 (7 bases). Trimming left V 6 bases short and J 5 bases short, with 15 bases between. The CDR3 consists of 14 residues. CDR1 and CDR2 from the germline V gene are MNHEY and SVGAGI. The CDR3 loop is CASRHPGGQDTQYF. CDR3 DNA sequence: TGTGCCAGCAGGCATCCGGGGGGACAAGATACGCAGTATTTT.

This clone has only one observation. The chain links TRBV18 to TRBJ2-7; unclear D gene. The V gene lost 0 bases and the J gene lost 3 bases, with 9 bases spanning the gap. The CDR3 is 14 amino acids. Germline values: CDR1 KGHSH, CDR2 LQKENI. CDR3 region: CASSPPLSVYEQYF. The CDR3 DNA reads TGTGCCAGCTCACCACCTTTGTCAGTCTACGAGCAGTACTTC.

This clone was observed once. The chain joins TRBV30 to TRBJ1-4, with 7 bases matching TRBD1. V lost 4 bases and J lost 0; bases outside the gene matches: 5. The CDR3 contains 15 residues. CDR1 is GTSNPN, CDR2 SVGIG, per germline (reference sequence). DNA for the CDR3: TGTGCCTGGATGAGGGGGCAGGCAACTAATGAAAAACTGTTTTTT. Its translation is CAWMRGQATNEKLFF.

The rearrangement joins TRBV30 to TRBJ1-2; D gene ambiguous. CDR1 and CDR2 from the germline V gene are GTSNPN and SVGIG (reference sequence). Trimming left V 4 bases short and J 4 bases short, with 13 bases between. This CDR3 spans 13 amino acids. CDR3 protein: CAWITGFGYGYTF. For the CDR3, the DNA is TGTGCCTGGATTACGGGGTTTGGCTATGGCTACACCTTC.

The chain is built from TRBV6-5 and TRBJ1-2, with a tentative D call TRBD1 (6 bases). V was clipped by 2 bases and J by 5 bases, with 12 bases between them. The CDR3 contains 14 residues. Germline V gene lookup returns CDR1 MNHEY and CDR2 SVGAGI. The CDR3 is CASSYQGTIYGYTF. The DNA of the CDR3 is TGTGCCAGCAGTTACCAGGGGACCATTTATGGCTACACCTTC.

V and J are TRBV19 and TRBJ2-2, with TRBD1 matching 7 bases. The V segment lost 4 bases and the J segment 4 bases; nucleotides outside the gene matches: 6. CDR1 is LNHDA and CDR2 is SQIVND in the germline V gene (reference sequence). The CDR3 is 15 residues long. The CDR3 loop reads CASSTGDSGTGELFF. The CDR3 nucleotides are TGTGCCAGTAGTACCGGGGACAGCGGCACCGGGGAGCTGTTTTTT.

This clone was counted once. J is TRBJ1-2 and V is TRBV19, with D unclear. CDR3 length equals 14 residues. The germline gives CDR1 LNHDA, CDR2 SQIVND (reference sequence). Trimming shortened V by 4 bases and J by 2 bases, and 11 bases separated the two germline ends. The CDR3 sequence is CASSSYRENYGYTF. The CDR3 DNA follows: TGTGCCAGTAGTAGTTACAGAGAAAACTATGGCTACACCTTC.

J is TRBJ1-4 and V is TRBV28; perhaps TRBD1 as D (6 bases). This CDR3 is 15 amino acids long. The V and J ends lost 4 bases and 0 bases respectively, with 9 bases between them. Germline CDR1 MDHEN, CDR2 SYDVKM. CDR3 bases: TGTGCCAGCAGTTCAGGGGTTGCAACTAATGAAAAACTGTTTTTT. Amino acids: CASSSGVATNEKLFF.

This clone is a singleton in its sample. The chain employs TRBV25-1 and TRBJ2-1, with D maybe TRBD2 (5 bases). The CDR3 runs 16 residues. Germline CDR1 reads MGHDK; CDR2 reads SYGVNS. V shed 1 base and J shed 0 bases, with 10 bases lying between them. CDR3 loop: CASSESGWSSYNEQFF. In DNA form, the CDR3 reads TGTGCCAGCAGTGAATCGGGGTGGAGCTCCTACAATGAGCAGTTCTTC.

This chain joins TRBV19 and TRBJ2-3; 14 bases match TRBD2. The germline gives CDR1 LNHDA, CDR2 SQIVND (reference sequence). The V gene end was trimmed by 3 bases and the J gene end by 6 bases; junction bases not matched to a gene: 8. The CDR3 spans 17 residues. The CDR3 DNA reads TGTGCCAGTAGTATTACCCATGGACTAGCGGGAGGTGATACGCAGTATTTT. The encoded protein is CASSITHGLAGGDTQYF.

V and J are TRBV7-3 and TRBJ2-1, with 8 positions matching TRBD1. The junction had 5 bases not matched to a gene; V was cut back by 4 bases and J by 3 bases. This CDR3 comprises 15 residues. CDR1 is SGHTA, CDR2 FQGTGA, per germline. The chain's CDR3 is CASSSGGTGYNEQFF. The DNA for the CDR3 is TGTGCCAGCAGCTCCGGCGGGACAGGCTACAATGAGCAGTTCTTC.

This clone was found a few times. The chain couples TRBV5-1 to TRBJ1-3; D gene ambiguous. In germline, CDR1 is SGHRS, CDR2 YFSETQ. This CDR3 comprises 14 residues. V was shortened by 0 bases and J by 4 bases, with 8 bases between the two germline ends. The CDR3, as DNA: TGCGCCAGCAGCTTGGAAGGGAGCGGAAACACCATATATTTT. This encodes CASSLEGSGNTIYF.